What follows describes a single TCR beta chain. The target antigen is unknown. This specimen comes from a study of shared clonotypes between healthy human individuals. Study findings and constraints: The authors sampled blood alone, and tissue repertoires likely differ.

How the authors handled the data: ImmunoSEQ output lacked quality scores and full-length reads, limiting matched filtering. Only in-frame clones appear in the TCRdb table, and some are missing; sequencing was by immunoSEQ multiplex PCR. V and J calls and clone size follow that table, whereas D and trimming were derived from the DNA. The sample shows roughly 2.1 million clones, approximately 94% of them seen only once. The CDR3 is 12 residues long. In germline, CDR1 is MNHNY, CDR2 SVGAGI (reference sequence). V lost 7 bases, J lost 4 bases, and 8 bases lay in between. CD45RO-negative cells were positively selected for CCR7, leaving out terminally differentiated effector memory CD45RA+ cells.

Sequences were obtained from naive CD8+ T cells from PBMCs. The TCR comes from a man aged 18-30 years in good health. Some clones in this sample may be carry-over from other donors' samples. The chain is built from TRBV6-6 and TRBJ2-1; no clear D gene. CDR3 nucleotide sequence: TGTGCCAGCACCAACTCGTACAATGAGCAGTTCTTC. It encodes CASTNSYNEQFF.